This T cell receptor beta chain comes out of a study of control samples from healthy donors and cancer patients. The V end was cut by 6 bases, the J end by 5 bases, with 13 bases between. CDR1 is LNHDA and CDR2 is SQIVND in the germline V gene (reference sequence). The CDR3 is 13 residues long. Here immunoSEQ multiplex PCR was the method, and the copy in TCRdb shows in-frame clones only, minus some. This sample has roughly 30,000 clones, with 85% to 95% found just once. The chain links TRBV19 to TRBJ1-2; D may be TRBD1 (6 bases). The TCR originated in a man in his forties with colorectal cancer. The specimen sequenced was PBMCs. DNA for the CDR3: TGTGCCAGTAGGGACCGGGACAAATATGGCTACACCTTC. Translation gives CASRDRDKYGYTF.